This TCR beta chain was recorded in a study of beta chain features in type 1 diabetes. This clone has more than one count but fewer than ten. Every bit of the isolated RNA underwent reverse transcription, so sequencing read expressed TCRB transcripts. This table comes from immunoSEQ multiplex PCR, and its TCRdb copy is limited to in-frame clones, with some not included. The table lists roughly 140,000 clones, around 8% of them singletons, with approximately 0.65% in the top ten. The CDR3 spans 15 residues. CDR1 SGHNT and CDR2 YENEEA come from the germline V gene. The junction had 6 bases not matched to a gene; V was cut back by 8 bases and J by 0 bases. The authors sorted CD4+ naive, central memory, regulatory and stem cell-like memory cells via CD45RO/CCR7/CD25/CD127/CD95/CD27.

The chain combines TRBV11-3 with TRBJ2-1, with 8 bases that match TRBD2. The TCR comes from a man aged 18 to 35 in good health. Material for sequencing was central memory CD4+ T cells from blood. In DNA, the CDR3 is TGTGCCAGCGCACGGGGGGGTACCTCCTACAATGAGCAGTTCTTC. Amino acid sequence: CASARGGTSYNEQFF.